The entry below describes one TCR beta chain. As yet, its antigen is unknown. The data are from a study of memory CD4+ T cells and cytomegalovirus serostatus. At the level of the study: Healthy Belgian adult donors included several CMV-positive and some 24 CMV-negative people.

V was cut by 2 bases and J by 1 base, with 12 bases left in between. The CDR3 covers 15 residues. Germline CDR1 KGHSH, CDR2 LQKENI. Study results and limitations: Repertoires predicted CMV serostatus with median bootstrapped AUC of approximately 0.94.

Method: immunoSEQ multiplex PCR; TCRdb's copy keeps in-frame clones and lacks some. The data show tens of thousands of clones, with about 80% seen just once and more than 0.5% held by the top ten. The sort gate was single viable CD3+CD4+CD8-CD45RO+ cells for memory CD4+ T cells. Donors' CMV status reflects serum IgG against pp150, pp28, p38, p52. Total CD4+ T cells were enriched by CD4 positive selection. This TCR came from an adult in good health and CMV-seronegative. Some clones in this sample may be carry-over from other donors' samples. The chain couples TRBV18 to TRBJ2-7; D is possibly TRBD1 (6 bases). Material for sequencing was memory CD4+ T cells from blood. The CDR3 nucleotides read TGTGCCAGCTCACCATCCTCAGGGGAATCCTACGAGCAGTACTTC. This translates into CASSPSSGESYEQYF.